These 3 T cell receptor beta chains share one sample of origin, sequenced in a study of T cells in women clearing cervical HPV infection. The method was immunoSEQ multiplex PCR; TCRdb's version includes in-frame clones alone and lacks a portion of them. With tens of thousands of clones in the sample, the ten largest clones hold roughly 1.5%. The sequenced material came from blood buffy coat. Receptors originate from a woman aged 18-70 years with a cervical HPV16 infection that either progressed to CIN3+ or cleared (not recorded which).

Worth noting for this clone: From the germline J gene comes the end of the CDR3, since the read stops 3 residues before it. The chain couples TRBV6-2 or TRBV6-3 to TRBJ2-1; D is undetermined. The V end lost 4 bases, the J end lost 7 bases, and 5 bases lay between the germline ends. The CDR3 contains 11 residues. Germline V gene data show CDR1 as MNHEY and CDR2 as SVGEGT. The sequenced part of the CDR3 DNA is TGTGCCAGCAGTTTCGGGAATGAG. Its protein is CASSFGNE. The complete CDR3 sequence is CASSFGNEQFF.

In the case of this clone: Coverage ceases 3 residues before the CDR3 finishes, and the germline J gene fills in the end. The rearrangement joins TRBV11-2 to TRBJ2-1; the match to TRBD1 covers 11 bases. The germline CDR1 and CDR2 sequences are SGHAT and FQNNGV. Losses at the gene ends were 6 bases for V and 7 bases for J; bases not matched to a gene: 8. CDR3 length equals 15 residues. CDR3 amino acids: CASSSHRDRGNEQFF. The sequenced part of the CDR3 DNA is TGTGCCAGCAGTAGTCACCGGGACAGGGGGAATGAG. The variable domain in full, with the rest retrieved from reference TRBV11-2 and TRBJ2-1, is EAGVAQSPRYKIIEKRQSVAFWCNPISGHATLYWYQQILGQGPKLLIQFQNNGVVDDSQLPKDRFSAERLKGVDSTLKIQPAKLEDSAVYLCASSSHRDRGNEQFFGPGTRLTVL.

Details on this clone: The read falls 3 residues short of the CDR3 end, and the missing part is taken from the germline J gene. The chain links TRBV5-4 to TRBJ2-1; 8 nucleotides agree with TRBD1. V gave up 4 bases and J gave up 5 bases; unmatched junction bases: 5. Germline V gene lookup returns CDR1 SGHNT and CDR2 YYREEE (reference sequence). The CDR3 runs 14 residues. The CDR3 spells CASSLGQADNEQFF. The sequenced CDR3 bases are TGTGCCAGCAGCCTGGGACAGGCCGACAATGAG. Combining the CDR3 with reference TRBV5-4 and TRBJ2-1 gives the whole variable domain ETGVTQSPTHLIKTRGQQVTLRCSSQSGHNTVSWYQQALGQGPQFIFQYYREEENGRGNFPPRFSGLQFPNYSSELNVNALELDDSALYLCASSLGQADNEQFFGPGTRLTVL.